The 15 T cell receptor beta chains below all came from one sample that was sequenced in a study of OX40 agonist ivuxolimab in advanced cancers. Produced via immunoSEQ multiplex PCR; TCRdb's table is partial and in-frame only. Of 68,000 or so clones in the sample, 86% were seen once. This specimen was CD4+ or CD8+ T cells sorted from blood, taken in a trial of the OX40 agonist ivuxolimab. The receptors derive from an adult with an advanced solid tumor such as melanoma, head and neck, liver or kidney cancer.

The chain carries TRBV28 and TRBJ2-5, with D unclear. CDR1 and CDR2 (germline): MDHEN, SYDVKM. CDR3 length equals 14 residues. Deletions cut 1 base from V and 0 bases from J, with 6 bases between. The CDR3 DNA is TGTGCCAGCAGTTTATTTCTAGACCAAGAGACCCAGTACTTC. Amino acids: CASSLFLDQETQYF.

The chain carries TRBV10-2 and TRBJ2-5; tentatively, D is TRBD1 (6 bases). CDR3 size: 13 residues. Trimming stripped 8 bases from V and 4 bases from J, with 14 bases between. CDR1 and CDR2 (germline): WSHSY, SAAADI. CDR3 protein: CASGAKGGETQYF. As DNA, the CDR3 is TGCGCCAGCGGTGCTAAAGGGGGAGAGACCCAGTACTTC.

The V call is TRBV7-2, the J call TRBJ2-2; no clear D. The CDR3 is 15 residues long. Per germline, CDR1 SGHTA and CDR2 FQGNSA. V lost 5 bases and J lost 8, with 18 bases in between. The CDR3 here is CASSRRAVEVGELFF. CDR3 bases: TGTGCCAGCAGCCGCCGGGCCGTAGAGGTGGGGGAGCTGTTTTTT.

V and J are TRBV29-1 and TRBJ2-1, with TRBD2 identical over 9 bases. The germline gives CDR1 SQVTM, CDR2 ANQGSEA. After removal of 7 bases from V and 9 bases from J, the junction contained 13 bases not matched to a gene. There are 14 residues in the CDR3. CDR3 protein: CSGVLAGRKSEQFF. The DNA for the CDR3 is TGCAGCGGGGTGCTAGCGGGAAGGAAGAGTGAGCAGTTCTTC.

V is TRBV29-1 and J is TRBJ1-2; TRBD1 is a possible D gene (5 bases). This CDR3 is 12 amino acids long. Germline-derived CDR1 and CDR2 are SQVTM and ANQGSEA. The V gene lost 7 bases and the J gene lost 5 bases, with 14 bases spanning the gap. The CDR3 sequence is CSGGEGSYGYTF. CDR3 coding DNA: TGCAGCGGGGGGGAGGGCTCATATGGCTACACCTTC.

This clone has more than one count but fewer than ten. At one of its ends the junction is not consistent with the germline gene, which may arise from a read error. V and J are TRBV28 and TRBJ2-1, with D possibly TRBD2 on 6 matching bases. From germline, CDR1 is MDHEN and CDR2 SYDVKM. The CDR3 spans 15 residues. In nucleotides, the CDR3 is TGTGCCAGCAGGTTATCAGCGGGTAGGCGGAATGAGCAGTTCTTC. This translates into CASRLSAGRRNEQFF.

The CDR3 DNA sequence: TGTGCCAGTACCTTGGGGGGGGCAGGGGCCTACAATGAGCAGTTCTTC. It translates to CASTLGGAGAYNEQFF. The J gene is TRBJ2-1, the V gene TRBV19; a possible D gene is TRBD2 (7 bases). Germline CDR1 is LNHDA and CDR2 is SQIVND (reference sequence). Between the trimmed V and J ends, which lost 7 bases and 2 bases, there was a span of 18 bases. The CDR3 runs 16 residues.

The chain employs TRBV27 and TRBJ2-1, with 10 nucleotides matching TRBD2. CDR3 size: 16 residues. Trimming took 5 bases from V and 7 from J; bases not matched to a gene: 11. The germline V gene encodes CDR1 MNHEY and CDR2 SMNVEV (reference sequence). CDR3 DNA: TGTGCCAGCAGTGCCCCACAGCGGGAGGGCCGGAATGAGCAGTTCTTC. Translation: CASSAPQREGRNEQFF.

This clone was detected a few times. The gene calls are TRBV6-5 and TRBJ2-5, with D unclear. CDR1 is MNHEY, CDR2 SVGAGI, per germline. Trimming shortened V by 0 bases and J by 2 bases, and 10 bases separated the two germline ends. This CDR3 comprises 15 residues. The CDR3 DNA sequence: TGTGCCAGCAGTTACTCCCCTCTCGGGCAAGAGACCCAGTACTTC. As protein: CASSYSPLGQETQYF.

The rearrangement links TRBV5-4 to TRBJ2-3; TRBD1 matches at 8 bases. Germline V gene lookup returns CDR1 SGHNT and CDR2 YYREEE (reference sequence). CDR3 length equals 14 residues. J lost 4 bases, V lost 5 bases, and 6 bases had no gene match. The CDR3 coding sequence is TGTGCCAGCAGTTCCGGACAGGGTTCAGATACGCAGTATTTT. Its protein is CASSSGQGSDTQYF.

Remarks on this clone: The germline gene is not matched at one end of the junction; a read error may be the cause. This chain joins TRBV11-3 and TRBJ2-2, with D possibly being TRBD2 (5 bases). Germline V lookup: CDR1 SGHNT, CDR2 YENEEA. The CDR3 loop spans 14 amino acids. In DNA form, the CDR3 reads TGTGTCAGCAGCTTAGATCAGACTATCGGGGAGCTGTTTTTT. This gives the protein CVSSLDQTIGELFF.

This sequence joins TRBV2 and TRBJ2-7; tentatively, D is TRBD1 or TRBD2 (5 bases each). Trimming shortened V by 8 bases and J by 5 bases, and 10 bases separated the two germline ends. Germline lookup yields CDR1 SNHLY and CDR2 FYNNEI. This CDR3 comprises 11 residues. CDR3 region: CASRLGDEQYF. The CDR3, as DNA: TGTGCCAGCCGGCTGGGGGACGAGCAGTACTTC. Based on the CDR3 plus reference TRBV2 and TRBJ2-7, the full variable domain is EPEVTQTPSHQVTQMGQEVILRCVPISNHLYFYWYRQILGQKVEFLVSFYNNEISEKSEIFDDQFSVERPDGSNFTLKIRSTKLEDSAMYFCASRLGDEQYFGPGTRLTVT.

The chain combines TRBV6-1 with TRBJ2-7; 13 positions match TRBD2. The J segment lost 4 bases and the V segment lost 7 bases, leaving 4 bases of the junction unmatched. CDR3 length: 14 amino acids. Germline lookup yields CDR1 MNHNS and CDR2 SASEGT. The CDR3 DNA follows: TGTGCCAGCACTAGGACTAGCGGGAGATACGAGCAGTACTTC. It yields the protein CASTRTSGRYEQYF.

This chain uses TRBV27 with TRBJ2-7; D is possibly TRBD2 (8 bases). Deletions cut 5 bases from V and 3 bases from J, with 17 bases between. The CDR3 is 15 residues long. Germline V CDR1 and CDR2: MNHEY, SMNVEV (reference sequence). CDR3 region: CASSREGAGLYEQYF. The CDR3 nucleotides read TGTGCCAGCAGTCGGGAGGGGGCGGGCCTCTACGAGCAGTACTTC.

CDR3 sequence reads: CASSSNPGQGTGELFF. The CDR3 DNA sequence: TGTGCCAGCAGCTCGAATCCGGGACAGGGGACCGGGGAGCTGTTTTTT. This chain joins TRBV7-3 and TRBJ2-2; 10 bases line up with TRBD1. CDR3 length equals 16 residues. Trimming cost V 4 bases and J 5 bases; bases outside gene matches: 7. Germline values: CDR1 SGHTA, CDR2 FQGTGA.